These T cell receptor beta chains were read from a single sample in a study of early T cells in non-severe SARS-CoV-2 infection. TCRdb analysed the 5' RACE reads with MiXCR anew, one entry per CDR3 protein. Here the sample spans some 76,000 distinct CDR3 sequences, roughly 13% being singletons. Sequences were obtained from whole blood. The source is an adult who was a healthcare worker with PCR-confirmed SARS-CoV-2 infection or an uninfected control (not recorded which). Each CDR3 is given without its conserved first and last residue.

v_call	j_call	cdr3_aa
TRBV7-3	TRBJ2-3	ASSFGPSTDTQY
TRBV11-2	TRBJ1-1	ASSSDRGPWGAF
TRBV14	TRBJ1-4	ASSQVARGGDKLF
TRBV20-1	TRBJ2-1	SARDPAGGYYNEQF
TRBV7-9	TRBJ2-3	ASSLYLVDTQY
TRBV10-3	TRBJ2-2	AISESANTGELF
TRBV6-5	TRBJ1-1	ASSYSSGSGRRNTEAF
TRBV29-1	TRBJ2-3	SVGTPKGTSAGDTQY
TRBV20-1	TRBJ1-2	SASPLKTGTYGYT
TRBV20-1	TRBJ2-1	SARGRGQLNEQF
TRBV29-1	TRBJ2-3	SVRRQGATDTQY